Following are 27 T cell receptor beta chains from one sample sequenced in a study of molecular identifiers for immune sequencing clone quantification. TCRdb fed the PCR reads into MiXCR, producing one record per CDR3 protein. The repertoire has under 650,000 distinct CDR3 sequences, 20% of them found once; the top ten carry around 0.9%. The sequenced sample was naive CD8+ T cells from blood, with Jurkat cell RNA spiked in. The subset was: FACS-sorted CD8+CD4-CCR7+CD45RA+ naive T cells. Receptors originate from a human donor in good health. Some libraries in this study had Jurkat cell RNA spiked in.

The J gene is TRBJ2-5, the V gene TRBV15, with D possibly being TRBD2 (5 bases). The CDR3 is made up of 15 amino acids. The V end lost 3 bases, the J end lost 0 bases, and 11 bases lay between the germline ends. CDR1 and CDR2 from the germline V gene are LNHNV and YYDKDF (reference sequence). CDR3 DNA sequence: TGTGCCACCAGCAGCGTGTGGGAGAACCAAGAGACCCAGTACTTC. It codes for CATSSVWENQETQYF.

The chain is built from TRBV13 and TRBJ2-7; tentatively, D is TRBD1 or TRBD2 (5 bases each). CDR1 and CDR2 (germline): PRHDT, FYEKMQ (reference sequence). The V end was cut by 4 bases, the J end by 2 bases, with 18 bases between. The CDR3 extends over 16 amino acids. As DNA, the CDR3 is TGTGCCAGCAGCTCCATGACCGGGACGGGACCCTACGAGCAGTACTTC. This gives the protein CASSSMTGTGPYEQYF.

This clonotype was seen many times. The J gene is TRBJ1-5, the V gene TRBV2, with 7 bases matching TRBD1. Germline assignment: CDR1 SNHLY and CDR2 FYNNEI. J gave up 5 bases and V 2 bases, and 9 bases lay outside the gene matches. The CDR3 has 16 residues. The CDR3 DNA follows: TGTGCCAGCAGTGAACCCCCCGCGACAGGGTATCAGCCCCAGCATTTT. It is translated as CASSEPPATGYQPQHF.

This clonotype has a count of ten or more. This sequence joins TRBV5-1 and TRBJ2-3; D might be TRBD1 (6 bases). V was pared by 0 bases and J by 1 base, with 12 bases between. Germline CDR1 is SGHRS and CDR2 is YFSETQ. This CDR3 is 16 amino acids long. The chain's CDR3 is CASSLEQGWGTDTQYF. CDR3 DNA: TGCGCCAGCAGCTTGGAACAGGGTTGGGGCACAGATACGCAGTATTTT.

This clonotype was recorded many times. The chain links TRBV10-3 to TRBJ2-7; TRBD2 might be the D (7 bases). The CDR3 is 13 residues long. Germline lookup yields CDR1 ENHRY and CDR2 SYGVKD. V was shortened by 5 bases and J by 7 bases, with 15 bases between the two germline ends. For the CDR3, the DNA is TGTGCCATCAGTTCTGGGGGGGGCCCGGAGCAGTACTTC. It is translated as CAISSGGGPEQYF.

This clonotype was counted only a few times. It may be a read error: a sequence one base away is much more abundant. The CDR3 sequence is CASSVQQGVPTF. For the CDR3, the DNA is TGTGCCAGCAGCGTCCAACAGGGCGTCCCGACTTTC. The chain recombines TRBV7-2 with TRBJ2-6, with D tentatively TRBD1 (6 bases). There are 12 residues in the CDR3. Germline lookup yields CDR1 SGHTA and CDR2 FQGNSA.

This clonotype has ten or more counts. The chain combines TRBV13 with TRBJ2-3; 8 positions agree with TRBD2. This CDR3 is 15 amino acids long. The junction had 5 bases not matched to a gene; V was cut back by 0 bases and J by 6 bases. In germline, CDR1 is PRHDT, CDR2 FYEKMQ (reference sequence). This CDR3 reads CASSLGVSGVDTQYF. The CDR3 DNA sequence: TGTGCCAGCAGCTTAGGCGTTAGCGGGGTGGATACGCAGTATTTT.

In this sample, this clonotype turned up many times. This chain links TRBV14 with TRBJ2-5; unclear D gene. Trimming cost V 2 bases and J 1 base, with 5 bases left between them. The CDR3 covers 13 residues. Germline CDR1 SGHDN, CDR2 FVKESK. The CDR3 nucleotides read TGTGCCAGCAGCCAAAACATCCAAGAGACCCAGTACTTC. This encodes CASSQNIQETQYF.

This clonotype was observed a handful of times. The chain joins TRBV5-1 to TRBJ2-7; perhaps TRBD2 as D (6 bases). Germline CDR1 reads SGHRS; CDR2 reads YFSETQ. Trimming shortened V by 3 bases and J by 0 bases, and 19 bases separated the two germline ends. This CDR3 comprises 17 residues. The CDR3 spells CASSSYGGTGSSYEQYF. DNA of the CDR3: TGCGCCAGCAGCTCGTATGGGGGGACGGGAAGCTCCTACGAGCAGTACTTC.

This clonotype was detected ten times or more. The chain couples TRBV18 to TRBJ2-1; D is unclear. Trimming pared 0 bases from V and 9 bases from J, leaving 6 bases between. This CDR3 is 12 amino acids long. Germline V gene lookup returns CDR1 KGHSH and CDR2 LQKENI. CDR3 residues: CASSPPRTEQFF. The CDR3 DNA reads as TGTGCCAGCTCACCACCGAGGACTGAGCAGTTCTTC.

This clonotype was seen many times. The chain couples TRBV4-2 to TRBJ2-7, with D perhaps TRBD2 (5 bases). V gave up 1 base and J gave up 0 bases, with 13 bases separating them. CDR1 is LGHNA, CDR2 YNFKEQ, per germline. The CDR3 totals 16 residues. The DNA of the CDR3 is TGTGCCAGCAGCCAAGTTAAGCTAGCCGGCTCCTACGAGCAGTACTTC. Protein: CASSQVKLAGSYEQYF.

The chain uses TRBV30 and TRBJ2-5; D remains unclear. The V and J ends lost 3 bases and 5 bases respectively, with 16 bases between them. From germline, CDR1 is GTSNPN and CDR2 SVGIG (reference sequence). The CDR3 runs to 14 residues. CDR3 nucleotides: TGTGCCTGGAGCCCCGCACTAAAACCCGAGACCCAGTACTTC. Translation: CAWSPALKPETQYF.

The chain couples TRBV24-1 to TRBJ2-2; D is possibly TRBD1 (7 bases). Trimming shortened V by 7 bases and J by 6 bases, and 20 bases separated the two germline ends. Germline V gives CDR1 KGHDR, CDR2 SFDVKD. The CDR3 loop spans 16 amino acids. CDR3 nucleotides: TGTGCCACCAGGGGGGGACAGCGAGCCTCCGCCGGGGAGCTGTTTTTT. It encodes CATRGGQRASAGELFF.

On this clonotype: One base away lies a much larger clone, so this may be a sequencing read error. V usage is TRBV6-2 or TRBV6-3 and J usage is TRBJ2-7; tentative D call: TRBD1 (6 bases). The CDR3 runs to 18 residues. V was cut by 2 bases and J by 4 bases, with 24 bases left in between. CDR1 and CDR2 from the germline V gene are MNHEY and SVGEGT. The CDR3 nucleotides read TGTGCCAGCAGTTACGCTCCGTGGTCCCCGGGACAAGATTACGAGCAGTACTTC. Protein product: CASSYAPWSPGQDYEQYF.

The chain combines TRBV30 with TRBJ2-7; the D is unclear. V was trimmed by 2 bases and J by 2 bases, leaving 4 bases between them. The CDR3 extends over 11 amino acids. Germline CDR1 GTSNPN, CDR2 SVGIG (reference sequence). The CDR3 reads CAWSTTYEQYF. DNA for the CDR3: TGTGCCTGGAGTACTACCTACGAGCAGTACTTC.

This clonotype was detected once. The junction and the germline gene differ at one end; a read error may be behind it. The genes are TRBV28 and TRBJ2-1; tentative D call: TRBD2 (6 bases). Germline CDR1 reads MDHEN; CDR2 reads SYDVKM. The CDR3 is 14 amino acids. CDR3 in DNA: TGTGCCGGCAGTTTAGCTGGAGGGCGGAATGAGCAGTTCTTC. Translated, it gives CAGSLAGGRNEQFF.

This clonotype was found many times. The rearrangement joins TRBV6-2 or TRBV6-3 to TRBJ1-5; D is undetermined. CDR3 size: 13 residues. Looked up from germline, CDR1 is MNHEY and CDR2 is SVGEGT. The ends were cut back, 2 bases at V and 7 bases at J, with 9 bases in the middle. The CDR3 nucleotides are TGTGCCAGCAGTTACCCTACCGGGCAGCCCCAGCATTTT. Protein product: CASSYPTGQPQHF.

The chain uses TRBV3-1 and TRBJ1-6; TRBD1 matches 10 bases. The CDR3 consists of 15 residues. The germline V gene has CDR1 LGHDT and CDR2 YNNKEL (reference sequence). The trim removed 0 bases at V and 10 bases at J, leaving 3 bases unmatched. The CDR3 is CASSQDWDRGSPLHF. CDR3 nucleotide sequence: TGTGCCAGCAGCCAAGATTGGGACAGGGGATCACCCCTCCACTTT.

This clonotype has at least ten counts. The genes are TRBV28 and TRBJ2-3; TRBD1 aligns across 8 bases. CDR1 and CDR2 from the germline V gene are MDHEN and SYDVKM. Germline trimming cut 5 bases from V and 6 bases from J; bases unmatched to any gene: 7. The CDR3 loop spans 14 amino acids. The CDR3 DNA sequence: TGTGCCAGCAGTGGAAGGACAGGGCTGGATACGCAGTATTTT. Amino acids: CASSGRTGLDTQYF.

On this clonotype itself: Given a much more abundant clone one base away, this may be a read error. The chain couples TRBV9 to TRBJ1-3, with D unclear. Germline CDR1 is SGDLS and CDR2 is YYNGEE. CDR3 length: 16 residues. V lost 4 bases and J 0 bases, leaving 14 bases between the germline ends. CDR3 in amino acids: CASSPRAVISGNTIYF. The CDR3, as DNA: TGTGCCAGCAGCCCGCGTGCAGTGATCTCTGGAAACACCATATATTTT.

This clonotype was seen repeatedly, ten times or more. CDR3 sequence reads: CASSPGLAGEASYEQYF. DNA for the CDR3: TGTGCCAGCAGCCCCGGACTAGCGGGAGAGGCCTCCTACGAGCAGTACTTC. The chain is built from TRBV2 and TRBJ2-7; 13 nucleotides match TRBD2. The CDR3 runs to 17 residues. CDR1 and CDR2 (germline): SNHLY, FYNNEI. Unmatched junction bases numbered 8, after V lost 6 bases and J lost 0 bases.

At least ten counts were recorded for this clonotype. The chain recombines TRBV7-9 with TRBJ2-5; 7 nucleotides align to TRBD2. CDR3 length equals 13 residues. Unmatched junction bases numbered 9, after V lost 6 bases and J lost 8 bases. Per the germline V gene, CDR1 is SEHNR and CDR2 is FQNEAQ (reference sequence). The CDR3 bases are TGTGCCAGCAGGACAGCAGGGAGGGATACCCAGTACTTC. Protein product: CASRTAGRDTQYF.

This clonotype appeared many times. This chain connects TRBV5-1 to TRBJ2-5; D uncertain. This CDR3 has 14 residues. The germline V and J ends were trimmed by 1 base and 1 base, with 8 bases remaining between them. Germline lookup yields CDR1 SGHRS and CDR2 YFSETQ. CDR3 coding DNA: TGCGCCAGCAGCTTGCTTGACCGCCAAGAGACCCAGTACTTC. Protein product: CASSLLDRQETQYF. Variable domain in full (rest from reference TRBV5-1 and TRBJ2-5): KAGVTQTPRYLIKTRGQQVTLSCSPISGHRSVSWYQQTPGQGLQFLFEYFSETQRNKGNFPGRFSGRQFSNSRSEMNVSTLELGDSALYLCASSLLDRQETQYFGPGTRLLVL.

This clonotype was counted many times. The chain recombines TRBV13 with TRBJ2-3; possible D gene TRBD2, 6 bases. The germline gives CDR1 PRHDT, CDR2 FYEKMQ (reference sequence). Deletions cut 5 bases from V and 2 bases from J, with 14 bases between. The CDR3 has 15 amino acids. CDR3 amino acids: CASSPGLQHTDTQYF. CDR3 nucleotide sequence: TGTGCCAGCAGCCCGGGACTCCAACACACAGATACGCAGTATTTT.

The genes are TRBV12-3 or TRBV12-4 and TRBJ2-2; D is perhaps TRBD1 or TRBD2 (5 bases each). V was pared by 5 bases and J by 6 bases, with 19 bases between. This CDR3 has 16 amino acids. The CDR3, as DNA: TGTGCCAGCAGTGGCCGTGAGGGGCCGTACGCCGGGGAGCTGTTTTTT. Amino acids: CASSGREGPYAGELFF.

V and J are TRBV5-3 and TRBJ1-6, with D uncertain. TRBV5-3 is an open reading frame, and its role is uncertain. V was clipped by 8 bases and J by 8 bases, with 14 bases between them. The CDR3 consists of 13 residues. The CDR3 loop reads CASNFVDDSPLHF. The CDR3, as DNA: TGTGCCAGCAACTTCGTAGATGATTCACCCCTCCACTTT.

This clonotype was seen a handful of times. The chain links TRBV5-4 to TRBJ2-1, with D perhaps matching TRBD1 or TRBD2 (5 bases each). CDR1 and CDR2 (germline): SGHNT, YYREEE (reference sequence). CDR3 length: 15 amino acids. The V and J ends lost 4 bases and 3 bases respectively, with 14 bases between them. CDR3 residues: CASSLGDIYYNEQFF. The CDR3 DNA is TGTGCCAGCAGCCTGGGGGATATATACTACAATGAGCAGTTCTTC.